Listed here is a single T cell receptor (beta chain). Its antigen remains unidentified. Germline V gene lookup returns CDR1 MNHEY and CDR2 SVGAGI. The CDR3 is 12 amino acids. The V end lost 5 bases, the J end lost 6 bases, and 11 bases lay between the germline ends. These data belong to a study of cytomegalovirus exposure and HLA in healthy donors. Profiling relied on immunoSEQ multiplex PCR, and the TCRdb table lists in-frame clones only, not all of them. Here the sample spans 250,000 to 300,000 clones, roughly 85% being singletons. Study observations and caveats: It was about 180 TCR beta chains that were listed as cytomegalovirus-associated. Clusters of TCRs from the first cohort tended to co-occur in the 120 or so validation repertoires (as a later analysis found). In vitro assays verified that three CMV-associated chains recognized CMV antigens specifically.

The sequence was obtained from a woman aged 18-29 years in good health and CMV-seronegative. J is TRBJ2-7 and V is TRBV6-5, with D maybe TRBD1 (5 bases). Sequenced input: PBMCs. CDR3 DNA: TGTGCCAGCAGTCAGGGCTTTGGCGAGCAGTACTTC. This translates into CASSQGFGEQYF.